The clone carrying this T cell receptor (beta chain) was recorded at least ten times. One entry per CDR3 protein, called by TCRdb with MiXCR from the RACE reads. The table shows roughly 100,000 distinct CDR3 sequences, with around 12% occurring only once. The CDR3 is made up of 12 amino acids. V lost 0 bases to trimming and J lost 10 bases, with 8 bases between them. The germline gives CDR1 MNHEY, CDR2 SVGEGT. These data belong to a study of human T cells and chemical hapten exposure. Time point meaning: pre-sensitization, week 0. As to treatment: therapeutic diphenylcyclopropenone sensitization with weekly scalp DPC.

The material sequenced was whole blood, taken in connection with sensitization to the hapten diphenylcyclopropenone (DPC). The sequence was collected from a woman between 50 and 59 years old with alopecia areata. Some clones in this sample may be carry-over from other donors' samples. The rearrangement links TRBV6-2 or TRBV6-3 to TRBJ2-3, with D perhaps TRBD1 (5 bases). The CDR3 here is CASSYSQGPQYF. The CDR3 bases are TGTGCCAGCAGTTACTCGCAGGGCCCGCAGTATTTT.